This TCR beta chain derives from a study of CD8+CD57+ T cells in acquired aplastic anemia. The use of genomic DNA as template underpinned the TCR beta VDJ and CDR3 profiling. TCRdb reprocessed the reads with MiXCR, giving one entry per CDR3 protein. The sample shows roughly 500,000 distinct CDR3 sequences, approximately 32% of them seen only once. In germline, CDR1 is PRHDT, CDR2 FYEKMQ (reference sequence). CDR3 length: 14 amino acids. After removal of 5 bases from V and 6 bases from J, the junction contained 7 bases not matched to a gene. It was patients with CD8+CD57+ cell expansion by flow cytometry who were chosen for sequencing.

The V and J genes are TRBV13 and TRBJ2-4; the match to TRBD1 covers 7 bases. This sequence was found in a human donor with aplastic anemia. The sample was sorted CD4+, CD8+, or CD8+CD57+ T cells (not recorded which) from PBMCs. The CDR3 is CASSTDRRTNIQYF. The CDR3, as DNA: TGTGCCAGCAGCACGGACAGGAGGACAAACATTCAGTACTTC.